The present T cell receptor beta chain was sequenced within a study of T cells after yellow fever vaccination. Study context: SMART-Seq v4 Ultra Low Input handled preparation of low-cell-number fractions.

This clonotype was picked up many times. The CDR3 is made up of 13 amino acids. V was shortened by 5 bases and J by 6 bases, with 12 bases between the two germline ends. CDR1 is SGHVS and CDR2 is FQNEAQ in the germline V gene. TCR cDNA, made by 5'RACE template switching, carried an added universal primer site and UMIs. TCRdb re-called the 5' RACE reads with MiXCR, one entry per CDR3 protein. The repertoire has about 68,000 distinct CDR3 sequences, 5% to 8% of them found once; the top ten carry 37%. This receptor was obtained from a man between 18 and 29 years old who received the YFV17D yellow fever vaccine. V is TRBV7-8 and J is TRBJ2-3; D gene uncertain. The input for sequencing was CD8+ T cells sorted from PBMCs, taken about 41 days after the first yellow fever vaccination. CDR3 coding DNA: TGTGCCAGCAGCCCACGGGCGAGTGATACGCAGTATTTT. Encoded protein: CASSPRASDTQYF.